These 21 T cell receptor beta chains were sequenced from one sample in a study of long-term antiretroviral therapy in people with HIV. With survey level as its setting, the immunoSEQ assay was v3.0. Method: immunoSEQ multiplex PCR; TCRdb's copy keeps in-frame clones and lacks some. This sample has about 23,000 clones; approximately 80% occur once, and the top ten carry 10% to 15%. The sequences come from unsorted PBMCs, collected 1.6 years after starting antiretroviral therapy. These receptors came from a man aged 40-50 years with HIV.

The rearrangement uses TRBV9 and TRBJ1-1, with 8 bases matching TRBD1. From germline, CDR1 is SGDLS and CDR2 YYNGEE. With V trimmed by 3 bases and J by 5 bases, 15 bases remained unmatched. This CDR3 spans 17 amino acids. As DNA, the CDR3 is TGTGCCAGCAGCGAACCGACTGACAGGGGCGGAGGGACTGAAGCTTTCTTT. Its protein product is CASSEPTDRGGGTEAFF.

V usage is TRBV4-1 and J usage is TRBJ2-7; 7 nucleotides match TRBD1. Germline loops: CDR1 MGHRA, CDR2 YSYEKL. The CDR3 has 19 residues. V was pared by 0 bases and J by 4 bases, with 18 bases of the junction left unmatched. CDR3 amino acids: CASSQEIYGVIGTEYEQYF. DNA for the CDR3: TGCGCCAGCAGCCAAGAAATTTACGGGGTGATTGGGACAGAATACGAGCAGTACTTC.

V gene TRBV5-1 combines with J gene TRBJ2-1; tentatively, D is TRBD1 (6 bases). V was trimmed by 3 bases and J by 5 bases, leaving 9 bases between them. CDR3 length: 13 amino acids. Germline V gene data show CDR1 as SGHRS and CDR2 as YFSETQ. The CDR3 DNA reads as TGCGCCAGCAGCTCCGGACAGCACAATGAGCAGTTCTTC. It codes for CASSSGQHNEQFF. The full variable domain, its missing parts supplied by reference TRBV5-1 and TRBJ2-1, is KAGVTQTPRYLIKTRGQQVTLSCSPISGHRSVSWYQQTPGQGLQFLFEYFSETQRNKGNFPGRFSGRQFSNSRSEMNVSTLELGDSALYLCASSSGQHNEQFFGPGTRLTVL.

The chain carries TRBV6-5 and TRBJ2-7, with 7 bases aligning to TRBD2. The germline V gene has CDR1 MNHEY and CDR2 SVGAGI. This CDR3 comprises 14 residues. Unmatched junction bases numbered 9, after V lost 6 bases and J lost 4 bases. The DNA for the CDR3 is TGTGCCAGCAGCCTTGACAGCGGGGCTTACGAGCAGTACTTC. Its protein product is CASSLDSGAYEQYF.

This sequence joins TRBV27 and TRBJ2-2, with D possibly called TRBD1 or TRBD2 (6 bases each). V was trimmed by 6 bases and J by 6 bases, leaving 8 bases between them. The germline V gene has CDR1 MNHEY and CDR2 SMNVEV (reference sequence). This CDR3 spans 12 amino acids. The CDR3 nucleotides read TGTGCCAGCAGAGGGGGGCCCGGGGAGCTGTTTTTT. Translated, it gives CASRGGPGELFF.

V usage is TRBV5-8 and J usage is TRBJ2-7, with TRBD2 as a possible D gene (5 bases). Trimming stripped 4 bases from V and 1 base from J, with 18 bases between. The germline CDR1 and CDR2 sequences are SGHTS and YDEGEE. This CDR3 has 16 residues. The CDR3 sequence is CASSRQLASGSYEQYF. In nucleotides, the CDR3 is TGTGCCAGCAGCCGCCAACTGGCATCGGGGTCCTACGAGCAGTACTTC.

This chain uses TRBV2 with TRBJ2-3; D is ambiguous. Germline V CDR1 and CDR2: SNHLY, FYNNEI. V lost 2 bases, J lost 0 bases, and 18 bases lay in between. The CDR3 loop spans 18 amino acids. The CDR3 nucleotides are TGTGCCAGCAGTGAATGGGTAATAGGCGGATCTAGCACAGATACGCAGTATTTT. This gives the protein CASSEWVIGGSSTDTQYF.

The chain couples TRBV11-2 to TRBJ2-3; TRBD2 matches at 8 bases. The CDR3 has 14 residues. V dropped 3 bases and J dropped 6; count of bases not matched to a gene: 5. Germline V CDR1 and CDR2: SGHAT, FQNNGV. The CDR3 sequence is CASSLRGAWDTQYF. The CDR3 DNA reads TGTGCCAGCAGCTTGCGGGGGGCCTGGGATACGCAGTATTTT.

In nucleotides, the CDR3 is TGTGCCATCAGTGAGTCAGAGTTTGGGAACACTGAAGCTTTCTTT. Its translation: CAISESEFGNTEAFF. The chain combines TRBV10-3 with TRBJ1-1; D is undetermined. V was pared by 0 bases and J by 1 base, with 9 bases between. The CDR3 is made up of 15 amino acids. CDR1 and CDR2 from the germline V gene are ENHRY and SYGVKD.

This clone came up a few times. The chain has TRBV15 and TRBJ1-2, with unresolved D. The CDR3 is 13 residues long. The germline V and J ends were trimmed by 5 bases and 1 base, with 8 bases remaining between them. The V gene's germline CDR1 is LNHNV and CDR2 YYDKDF (reference sequence). The CDR3 is CATSEVINYGYTF. The CDR3 bases are TGTGCCACCAGCGAGGTAATTAACTATGGCTACACCTTC.

The chain recombines TRBV2 with TRBJ1-2; TRBD1 is a possible D gene (6 bases). V lost 5 bases to trimming and J lost 4 bases, with 14 bases between them. In germline, CDR1 is SNHLY, CDR2 FYNNEI. This CDR3 contains 14 residues. Here the CDR3 reads CASSLGASGYGYTF. CDR3 bases: TGTGCCAGCAGTTTGGGGGCGTCCGGCTATGGCTACACCTTC.

This clone was recorded a few times. The chain carries TRBV7-8 and TRBJ2-2; TRBD2 matches 7 bases. The CDR3 has 17 residues. Germline V gene lookup returns CDR1 SGHVS and CDR2 FQNEAQ. V lost 7 bases and J lost 3; bases outside the gene matches: 14. CDR3 in DNA: TGTGCCAGCACCCTAGGGAGGGTCGGGAGGTACACCGGGGAGCTGTTTTTT. This gives the protein CASTLGRVGRYTGELFF.

The rearrangement joins TRBV7-2 to TRBJ1-1, with D hard to call. The CDR3 totals 16 residues. CDR1 and CDR2 from the germline V gene are SGHTA and FQGNSA. V was pared by 5 bases and J by 6 bases, with 22 bases between. CDR3 loop: CASSTNPDSPLAEAFF. CDR3 nucleotide sequence: TGTGCCAGCAGCACCAACCCAGATTCACCCCTCGCTGAAGCTTTCTTT.

In DNA, the CDR3 is TGTGCCAGCAGCTTAAACTGGGGTTATAACACTGAAGCTTTCTTT. It specifies CASSLNWGYNTEAFF. The chain joins TRBV7-8 to TRBJ1-1, with no clear D. CDR3 length: 15 amino acids. Germline V CDR1 and CDR2: SGHVS, FQNEAQ. The V end was cut by 2 bases, the J end by 2 bases, with 12 bases between. The full variable domain, completed using reference TRBV7-8 and TRBJ1-1, is GAGVSQSPRYKVAKRGQDVALRCDPISGHVSLFWYQQALGQGPEFLTYFQNEAQLDKSGLPSDRFFAERPEGSVSTLKIQRTQQEDSAVYLCASSLNWGYNTEAFFGQGTRLTVV.

The rearrangement links TRBV7-3 to TRBJ2-2, with a weak D call TRBD2 (6 bases). V lost 2 bases to trimming and J lost 7 bases, with 11 bases between them. The germline V gene encodes CDR1 SGHTA and CDR2 FQGTGA. The CDR3 is made up of 14 amino acids. The CDR3 loop reads CASSLGPRGGELFF. CDR3 nucleotides: TGTGCCAGCAGCTTAGGACCGCGGGGCGGGGAGCTGTTTTTT.

This sequence joins TRBV4-1 and TRBJ1-5; the D is unclear. The CDR3 length is 18 residues. V dropped 3 bases and J dropped 2 bases, with 20 bases sitting between them. In germline, CDR1 is MGHRA, CDR2 YSYEKL. The CDR3 coding sequence is TGCGCCAGCAGCCAGGAGATCTTCTACAAAGTGGGCAATCAGCCCCAGCATTTT. This gives the protein CASSQEIFYKVGNQPQHF.

The V gene is TRBV28, the J gene TRBJ1-1, with 11 bases that match TRBD1. Germline CDR1 MDHEN, CDR2 SYDVKM. After removal of 2 bases from V and 5 bases from J, the junction contained 7 bases not matched to a gene. The CDR3 sequence is 16 residues long. This chain's CDR3 is CASSLTGTGGGTEAFF. The CDR3 DNA reads as TGTGCCAGCAGTTTAACCGGGACAGGGGGAGGAACTGAAGCTTTCTTT.

The chain recombines TRBV29-1 with TRBJ1-2, with a possible D match to TRBD1 (5 bases). Germline CDR1 and CDR2: SQVTM and ANQGSEA. V was trimmed by 7 bases and J by 0 bases, leaving 18 bases between them. The CDR3 is 15 amino acids. CDR3 protein: CSGGGEGSPNYGYTF. The DNA of the CDR3 is TGCAGCGGTGGGGGGGAGGGGTCACCTAACTATGGCTACACCTTC.

This chain joins TRBV11-3 and TRBJ2-1; D perhaps matches TRBD1 (5 bases). CDR3 length equals 16 residues. Trimming left V 1 base short and J 0 bases short, with 10 bases between. Germline lookup yields CDR1 SGHNT and CDR2 YENEEA. The CDR3 here is CASSLGQSSSYNEQFF. DNA for the CDR3: TGTGCCAGCAGCTTAGGACAGTCCAGCTCCTACAATGAGCAGTTCTTC.

The chain employs TRBV15 and TRBJ1-1; the D gene is possibly TRBD1 (6 bases). This CDR3 is 13 amino acids long. Per germline, CDR1 LNHNV and CDR2 YYDKDF (reference sequence). Trimming pared 1 base from V and 10 bases from J, leaving 13 bases between. CDR3: CATSRGDGGPAFF. In DNA form, the CDR3 reads TGTGCCACCAGCAGAGGGGACGGGGGGCCAGCTTTCTTT.

The rearrangement joins TRBV15 to TRBJ2-7; D perhaps matches TRBD2 (6 bases). This CDR3 comprises 17 residues. Trimming pared 4 bases from V and 4 bases from J, leaving 23 bases between. Looked up from germline, CDR1 is LNHNV and CDR2 is YYDKDF (reference sequence). The CDR3 here is CATSTLAPRAGRYEQYF. CDR3 nucleotide sequence: TGTGCCACCAGCACACTAGCACCCCGGGCAGGGCGGTACGAGCAGTACTTC.